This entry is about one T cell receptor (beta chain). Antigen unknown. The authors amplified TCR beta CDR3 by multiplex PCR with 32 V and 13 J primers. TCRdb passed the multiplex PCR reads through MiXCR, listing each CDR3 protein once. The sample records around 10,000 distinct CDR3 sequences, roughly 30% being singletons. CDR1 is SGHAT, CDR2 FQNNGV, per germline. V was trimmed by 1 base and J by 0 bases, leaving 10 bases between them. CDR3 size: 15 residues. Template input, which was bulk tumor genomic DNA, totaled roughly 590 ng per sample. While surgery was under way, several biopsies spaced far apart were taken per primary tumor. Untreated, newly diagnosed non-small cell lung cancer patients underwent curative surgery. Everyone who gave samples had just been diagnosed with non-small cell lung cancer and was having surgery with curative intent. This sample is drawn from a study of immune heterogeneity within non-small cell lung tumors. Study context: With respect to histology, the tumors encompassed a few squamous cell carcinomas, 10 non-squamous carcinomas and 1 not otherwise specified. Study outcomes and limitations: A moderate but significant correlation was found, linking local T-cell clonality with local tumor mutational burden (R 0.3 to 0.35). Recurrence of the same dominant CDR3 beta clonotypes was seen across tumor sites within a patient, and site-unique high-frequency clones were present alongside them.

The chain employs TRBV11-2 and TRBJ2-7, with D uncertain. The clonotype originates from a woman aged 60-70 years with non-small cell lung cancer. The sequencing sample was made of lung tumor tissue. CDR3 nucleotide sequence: TGTGCCAGCAGCTTAGTAGCAGGAAGCTCCTACGAGCAGTACTTC. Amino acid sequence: CASSLVAGSSYEQYF.